The entry below gives a single TCR beta chain sequence along with its context. The antigen is not known. Donors came from a validation cohort of fewer than 150 subjects, distinct from the first 666-subject cohort. Generated by immunoSEQ multiplex PCR, the TCRdb table keeps only in-frame clones and is missing some. This table has 55,000 to 75,000 clones, about 94% appearing once. CDR3 length equals 14 residues. The V gene's germline CDR1 is SGHAT and CDR2 FQNNGV. V shed 1 base and J shed 1 base, with 7 bases lying between them. The data originate from a study of cytomegalovirus exposure and HLA in healthy donors. The wider study: The same platform used for the 650 to 850 first-cohort repertoires was also used for the 100 to 150 validation repertoires, as a later analysis reported.

Findings and limits, study-wide: Most TCR sequences were rare, but some public TCRs occurred in many donors.

This TCR was recovered from a man aged 18 to 30 in good health and CMV-seropositive. V usage is TRBV11-2 and J usage is TRBJ1-1, with D unresolved. The source material was PBMCs. Here the CDR3 DNA reads TGTGCCAGCAGCTTAGGGGCCCGGAACACTGAAGCTTTCTTT. Its protein product is CASSLGARNTEAFF.